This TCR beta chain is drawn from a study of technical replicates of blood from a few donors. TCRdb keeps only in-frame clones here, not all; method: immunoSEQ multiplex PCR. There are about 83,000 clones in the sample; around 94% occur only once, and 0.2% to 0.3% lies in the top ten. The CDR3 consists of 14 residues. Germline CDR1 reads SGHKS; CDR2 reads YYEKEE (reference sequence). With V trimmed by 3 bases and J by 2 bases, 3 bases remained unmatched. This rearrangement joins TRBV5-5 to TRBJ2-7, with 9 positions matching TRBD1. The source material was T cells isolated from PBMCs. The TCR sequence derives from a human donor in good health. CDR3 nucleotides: TGTGCCAGCAGCTCCGGACAGGGGACCTACGAGCAGTACTTC. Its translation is CASSSGQGTYEQYF.